The clone carrying this TCR beta chain appeared a single time. This entry is derived from a study of cytomegalovirus exposure and HLA in healthy donors. V lost 2 bases, J lost 1 base, and 6 bases lay in between. The CDR3 has 14 amino acids. In germline, CDR1 is SGHRS, CDR2 YFSETQ. Amplification used 60 Vbeta primers and 13 Jbeta primers. TCRdb's table, derived via immunoSEQ multiplex PCR, lists solely in-frame clones and lacks some. The sample lists roughly 200,000 clones; approximately 83% were seen once. The sample taken for sequencing was PBMCs. The clonotype was recovered from a boy aged 2 to 10 in good health and CMV-seronegative. V gene TRBV5-1 combines with J gene TRBJ1-4, with D maybe TRBD1 (5 bases). The CDR3 here is CASSFGGTNEKLFF. The CDR3 DNA is TGCGCCAGCAGCTTCGGGGGAACTAATGAAAAACTGTTTTTT.